A selection of T cell receptor beta chains follows, all from one sample in a study of regulatory T cells in long-lasting Graves disease. One entry per CDR3 protein, called by TCRdb with MiXCR from the multiplex PCR reads. This table holds about 470,000 distinct CDR3 sequences, 14% to 15% found once. These data were also filed under a second study, of T cells in Graves' hyperthyroidism and ophthalmopathy.

The specimen was peripheral blood mononuclear cells (PBMCs), collected at new diagnosis, from a patient treated with antithyroid drugs. These receptors were taken from a woman aged 25-40 years with Graves disease. Both conserved end residues are part of each CDR3.

cdr3_length	v_call	j_call	cdr3_aa
14	TRBV30	TRBJ2-7	CACAGLAGAYEQYF
15	TRBV7-9	TRBJ1-6	CASRGGQASLEPLHF
16	TRBV6-5	TRBJ2-3	CASSSRSGRDRNTQYF
16	TRBV4-1	TRBJ2-1	CASSQDERVPYNEQFF
14	TRBV7-8	TRBJ2-4	CASSLGQSRNIQYF
11	TRBV6-2/TRBV6-3	TRBJ2-7	CASSYSPEQYF
11	TRBV30	TRBJ2-7	CAWTGFDEQYF
17	TRBV28	TRBJ1-6	CASSLSSGKFYNSPLHF
15	TRBV28	TRBJ1-5	CASNPGGQGSQPQHF
16	TRBV19	TRBJ1-1	CASSGGFGALSTESFF
12	TRBV11-3	TRBJ2-5	CASSLVSETQYF
13	TRBV11-2	TRBJ2-4	CASSLPAKNIQYF
15	TRBV4-1	TRBJ2-7	CASSQEPGGGYEQYF
13	TRBV7-2	TRBJ1-1	CASRQGRPTEAFF
12	TRBV6-1	TRBJ2-1	CATYDSSNEQSF
20	TRBV10-3	TRBJ2-4	CAISPAQIRLAGGSENIQYF
14	TRBV5-1	TRBJ2-1	CASSSTGGSNEQFF
15	TRBV18	TRBJ1-1	CASTTGETENTEAFF
17	TRBV5-1	TRBJ2-7	CASSRGLAGESSYEQYF
13	TRBV29-1	TRBJ2-1	CSVGRLAGGEQFF
13	TRBV7-2	TRBJ2-7	CASSNFLAYEQYF
12	TRBV4-1	TRBJ2-3	CASSQAPDTQYF
21	TRBV28	TRBJ2-3	CASSLWVLRTKREDITDTQYF
16	TRBV7-3	TRBJ2-6	CASSPGHSSGANVLTF
12	TRBV28	TRBJ2-1	CASSLDANEQFF
15	TRBV2	TRBJ2-5	CASSQADSGRQTQYF
16	TRBV20-1	TRBJ2-7	CSASWLTSAASYEQYF
15	TRBV24-1	TRBJ2-5	CATSLTGTGKETQYF
14	TRBV18	TRBJ2-1	CASSPGLAHNEQFF
12	TRBV29-1	TRBJ1-1	CSVRTGIPEAFF
15	TRBV6-1	TRBJ1-2	CASSEVTGKDYGYTF
16	TRBV5-5	TRBJ2-2	CASSLAGTVNTGELFF
15	TRBV6-1	TRBJ2-3	CASSPSGTGGNTQYF
16	TRBV27	TRBJ2-7	CASREEIAGSSYEQYF
17	TRBV12-3/TRBV12-4	TRBJ2-7	CASSLEPLAGVPYEQYF
16	TRBV6-1	TRBJ2-2	CASSRLAGGNTGELFF
14	TRBV3-1	TRBJ1-4	CASSHVDGNEKLFF
17	TRBV6-1	TRBJ2-1	CASSEALGQANYNEQFF
14	TRBV5-6	TRBJ1-5	CASSFTGGNQPQHF